These 7 T cell receptor beta chains were all obtained from the same sample, sequenced in a study of T cell responses to AZD1222 COVID-19 vaccine. The method was immunoSEQ multiplex PCR; TCRdb's version includes in-frame clones alone and lacks a portion of them. This table has some 170,000 clones, roughly nine tenths appearing once. Sequencing was performed on peripheral blood, taken on day 0 of AZD1222 vaccination. All receptors derive from an adult in good health.

The genes are TRBV15 and TRBJ1-5; D is uncertain. Germline V gene data show CDR1 as LNHNV and CDR2 as YYDKDF (reference sequence). Trimming shortened V by 0 bases and J by 3 bases, and 9 bases separated the two germline ends. The CDR3 spans 15 residues. The CDR3 reads CATSRDLQLNQPQHF. Here the CDR3 DNA reads TGTGCCACCAGCAGAGATCTGCAGCTCAATCAGCCCCAGCATTTT.

V and J are TRBV30 and TRBJ1-1, with D perhaps TRBD1 (6 bases). The V gene's germline CDR1 is GTSNPN and CDR2 SVGIG (reference sequence). This CDR3 has 15 amino acids. Deletions cut 2 bases from V and 8 bases from J, with 21 bases between. The DNA for the CDR3 is TGTGCCTGGAGTCCACTCGGACAGTCCCTTTCAGAAGCTTTCTTT. Translating it yields CAWSPLGQSLSEAFF.

The V gene is TRBV30, the J gene TRBJ1-6; D might be TRBD1 (6 bases). V lost 2 bases and J 10 bases, leaving 18 bases between the germline ends. The CDR3 is 15 amino acids. The germline V gene has CDR1 GTSNPN and CDR2 SVGIG (reference sequence). The CDR3 region has the DNA TGTGCCTGGAGTCCTCTTACAGGGTCGGCCTCACCCCTCCACTTT. Translation: CAWSPLTGSASPLHF.

This rearrangement joins TRBV6-1 to TRBJ2-1; D is perhaps TRBD2 (5 bases). The CDR3 is 16 residues long. Germline loops: CDR1 MNHNS, CDR2 SASEGT. Trimming removed 4 bases from V and 9 bases from J, with 22 bases in between. The CDR3: CASSADDYPGRSEQFF. Here the CDR3 DNA reads TGTGCCAGCAGTGCGGATGACTACCCAGGACGGAGTGAGCAGTTCTTC.

The chain employs TRBV29-1 and TRBJ2-3, with 9 bases matching TRBD2. The CDR3 contains 15 residues. Trimming at V came to 4 bases and at J to 0 bases, leaving 5 bases not matched to a gene. Germline V gene sequence: CDR1 SQVTM, CDR2 ANQGSEA. The CDR3 here is CSVGRGGPSTDTQYF. In DNA, the CDR3 is TGCAGCGTTGGGCGGGGGGGGCCTAGCACAGATACGCAGTATTTT.

This chain's CDR3 is CASRTTGLNGYTF. In nucleotides, the CDR3 is TGTGCCAGCAGGACGACAGGGTTGAATGGCTACACCTTC. The chain is built from TRBV3-1 (or the pseudogene TRBV3-2) and TRBJ1-2; 7 positions agree with TRBD1. The trim removed 6 bases at V and 6 bases at J, leaving 7 bases unmatched. The CDR3 is 13 residues long. The germline CDR1 and CDR2 sequences are LGHDT and YNNKEL (reference sequence).

CDR3 sequence (DNA): TGTGCCAGCAGCTTCCGGCAGGGGGCAGGCACCGGGGAGCTGTTTTTT. Its protein product is CASSFRQGAGTGELFF. The rearrangement uses TRBV5-4 and TRBJ2-2; 8 positions match TRBD1. The CDR3 contains 16 residues. V lost 2 bases and J lost 4; bases outside the gene matches: 7. CDR1 and CDR2 (germline): SGHNT, YYREEE (reference sequence).